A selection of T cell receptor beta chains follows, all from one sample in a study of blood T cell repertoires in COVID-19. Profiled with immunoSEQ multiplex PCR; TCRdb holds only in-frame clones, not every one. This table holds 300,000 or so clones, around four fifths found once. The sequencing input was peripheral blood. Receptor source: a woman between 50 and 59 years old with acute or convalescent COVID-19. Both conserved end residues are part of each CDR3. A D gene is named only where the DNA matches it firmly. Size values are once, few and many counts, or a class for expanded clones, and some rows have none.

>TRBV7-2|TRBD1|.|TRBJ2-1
CASSLLPGQGAYEQFF
TGTGCCAGCAGCTTACTACCGGGACAGGGGGCTTATGAGCAGTTCTTC
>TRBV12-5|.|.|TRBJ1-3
CASGATNSGNTIYF
TGTGCTAGTGGTGCAACTAATTCTGGAAACACCATATATTTT
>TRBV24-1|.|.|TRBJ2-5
CATSDTRGGSRETQYF
TGTGCCACCAGTGACACGAGGGGGGGGTCTAGAGAGACCCAGTACTTC
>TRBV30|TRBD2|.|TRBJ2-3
CAWSLLAGLKGSDTQYF
TGTGCCTGGAGTTTGCTAGCGGGCCTAAAGGGGTCAGATACGCAGTATTTT
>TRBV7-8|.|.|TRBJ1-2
CASSFSSTPSNYGYTF
TGTGCCAGCAGCTTCTCGTCCACTCCATCTAACTATGGCTACACCTTC
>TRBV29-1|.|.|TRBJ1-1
CSTIQGTMNTEAFF
TGCAGCACTATTCAGGGGACGATGAACACTGAAGCTTTCTTT
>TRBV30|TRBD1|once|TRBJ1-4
CAGSDRDEKLFF
TGTGCCGGTTCGGACAGGGATGAAAAACTGTTTTTT
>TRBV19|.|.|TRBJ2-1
CASSIDGFSYNEQFF
TGTGCCAGTAGTATAGACGGGTTCTCCTACAATGAGCAGTTCTTC
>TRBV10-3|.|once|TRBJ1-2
CAVRGLTNYGYTF
TGTGCCGTCAGGGGACTGACTAACTATGGCTACACCTTC
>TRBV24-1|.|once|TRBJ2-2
CATSGGTGELFF
TGTGCCACCAGCGGAGGCACCGGGGAGCTGTTTTTT
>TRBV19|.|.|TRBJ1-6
CASTPLLGDNSPLHF
TGTGCCAGTACCCCCCTGCTCGGGGATAATTCACCCCTCCACTTT
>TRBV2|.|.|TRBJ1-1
CASTWTDFEAFF
TGTGCCAGCACATGGACAGACTTTGAAGCTTTCTTT
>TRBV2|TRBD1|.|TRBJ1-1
CASSPGDRGLDEAFF
TGTGCCAGCAGCCCTGGGGACAGGGGACTAGATGAAGCTTTCTTT
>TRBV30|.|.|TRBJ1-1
CAWSTGLNTEAFF
TGTGCCTGGAGTACAGGGTTAAACACTGAAGCTTTCTTT
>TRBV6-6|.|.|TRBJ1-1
CASSSGNTEAFF
TGTGCCAGCAGTTCGGGGAACACTGAAGCTTTCTTT
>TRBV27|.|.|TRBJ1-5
CASSLGGYGQPQHF
TGTGCCAGCAGTTTAGGAGGGTACGGACAGCCCCAGCATTTT
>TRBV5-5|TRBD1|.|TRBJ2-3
CASSPGQGSTDTQYF
TGTGCCAGCAGCCCGGGACAGGGCAGCACAGATACGCAGTATTTT
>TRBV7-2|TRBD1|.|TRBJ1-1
CASSSGQGGAFF
TGTGCCAGCAGCAGTGGACAGGGGGGAGCTTTCTTT
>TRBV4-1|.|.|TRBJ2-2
CASSQERQLRGGELFF
TGCGCCAGCAGCCAAGAGAGACAGCTCAGGGGCGGGGAGCTGTTTTTT
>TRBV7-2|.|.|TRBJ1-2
CASSTQGSAGYTF
TGTGCCAGCAGCACACAGGGATCCGCTGGCTACACCTTC
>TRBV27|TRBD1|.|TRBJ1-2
CASSLFPTGVQGGYTF
TGTGCCAGCAGTTTATTCCCTACAGGGGTTCAAGGAGGCTACACCTTC
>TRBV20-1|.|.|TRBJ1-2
CSADNSYGYTF
TGCAGTGCTGATAACAGCTATGGCTACACCTTC
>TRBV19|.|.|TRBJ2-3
CASSIRGTWDTQYF
TGTGCCAGTAGTATCCGGGGGACGTGGGATACGCAGTATTTT
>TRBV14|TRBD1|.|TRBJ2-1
CASSDGTGYYNEQFF
TGTGCCAGCAGCGACGGGACAGGCTACTACAATGAGCAGTTCTTC
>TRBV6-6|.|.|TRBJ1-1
CASSGPAGKNTEAFF
TGTGCCAGCAGTGGGCCGGCAGGGAAGAACACTGAAGCTTTCTTT
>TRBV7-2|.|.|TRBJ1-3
CASSLAQSSGNTIYF
TGTGCCAGCAGCTTAGCACAGAGCTCTGGAAACACCATATATTTT
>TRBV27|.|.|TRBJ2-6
CASTGILSVSGANVLTF
TGTGCCAGCACGGGGATACTATCTGTCTCTGGGGCCAACGTCCTGACTTTC
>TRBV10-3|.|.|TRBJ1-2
CATSPSGGGGGYGYTF
TGTGCCACCTCACCCTCCGGCGGGGGTGGAGGCTATGGCTACACCTTC
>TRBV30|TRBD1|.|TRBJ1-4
CAWSTGTGSEKLFF
TGTGCCTGGAGTACCGGGACAGGGAGTGAAAAACTGTTTTTT
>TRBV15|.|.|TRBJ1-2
CATSRDLGEPYGYTF
TGTGCCACCAGCAGAGATTTGGGAGAGCCTTATGGCTACACCTTC
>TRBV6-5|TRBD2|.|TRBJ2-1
CASSYAGSGGRYEQFF
TGTGCCAGCAGTTACGCTGGGTCGGGAGGTAGATATGAGCAGTTCTTC
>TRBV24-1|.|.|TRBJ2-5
CATSDLQQNGETQYF
TGTGCCACCAGTGATTTGCAACAGAATGGTGAGACCCAGTACTTC
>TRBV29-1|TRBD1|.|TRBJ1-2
CSVPGQGNYGYTF
TGCAGCGTACCGGGACAGGGTAACTATGGCTACACCTTC
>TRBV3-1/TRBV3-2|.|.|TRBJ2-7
CASSQDPARAASYEQYF
TGTGCCAGCAGCCAAGATCCAGCTAGAGCGGCCTCCTACGAGCAGTACTTC
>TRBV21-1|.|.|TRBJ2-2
CASSKGGQITGELFF
TGTGCCAGCAGCAAAGGGGGACAGATCACCGGGGAGCTGTTTTTT
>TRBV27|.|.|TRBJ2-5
CASALQGSEETQYF
TGTGCCAGCGCCCTACAGGGTTCGGAAGAGACCCAGTACTTC
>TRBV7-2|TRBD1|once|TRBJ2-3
CASSLDRGTDTQYF
TGTGCCAGCAGCTTAGACAGGGGAACAGATACGCAGTATTTT
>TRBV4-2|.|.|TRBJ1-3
CASSQDNSDSGNTIYF
TGTGCCAGCAGCCAAGATAACTCCGACTCTGGAAACACCATATATTTT
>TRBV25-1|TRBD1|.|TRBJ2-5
CASSDLSAGGETQYF
TGTGCCAGCAGTGATTTATCGGCAGGGGGAGAGACCCAGTACTTC
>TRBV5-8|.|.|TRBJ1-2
CASSLVYYSYGYTF
TGTGCCAGCAGCTTGGTTTACTATTCCTATGGCTACACCTTC
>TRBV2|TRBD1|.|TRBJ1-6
CASSPQTGVGPPLHF
TGTGCCAGCAGTCCCCAGACAGGGGTCGGACCACCCCTCCACTTT
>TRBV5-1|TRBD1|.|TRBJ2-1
CASSLPGQTLSEQFF
TGCGCCAGCAGCTTGCCGGGACAGACTTTAAGTGAGCAGTTCTTC
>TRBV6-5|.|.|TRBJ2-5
CASSYTTRGETQYF
TGTGCCAGCAGTTACACGACCAGGGGAGAGACCCAGTACTTC
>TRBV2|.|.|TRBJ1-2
CASSEGQNYGYTF
TGTGCCAGCAGTGAAGGGCAAAACTATGGCTACACCTTC
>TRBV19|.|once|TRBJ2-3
CASSIRDLESDTQYF
TGTGCCAGTAGTATCAGGGATCTAGAATCGGATACGCAGTATTTT
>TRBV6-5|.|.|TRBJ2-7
CASSWSIAYEQYF
TGTGCCAGCAGTTGGAGCATAGCCTACGAGCAGTACTTC
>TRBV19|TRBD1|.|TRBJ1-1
CASSPTGGSGVNTEAFF
TGTGCCAGTAGTCCCACAGGGGGTAGTGGTGTGAACACTGAAGCTTTCTTT
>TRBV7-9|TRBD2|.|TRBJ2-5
CASSYRTSGGLETQYF
TGTGCCAGCAGCTATCGGACTAGCGGGGGTTTAGAGACCCAGTACTTC
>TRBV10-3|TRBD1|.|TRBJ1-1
CAARDSIGGTEAFF
TGTGCCGCCCGGGACAGTATCGGGGGCACTGAAGCTTTCTTT